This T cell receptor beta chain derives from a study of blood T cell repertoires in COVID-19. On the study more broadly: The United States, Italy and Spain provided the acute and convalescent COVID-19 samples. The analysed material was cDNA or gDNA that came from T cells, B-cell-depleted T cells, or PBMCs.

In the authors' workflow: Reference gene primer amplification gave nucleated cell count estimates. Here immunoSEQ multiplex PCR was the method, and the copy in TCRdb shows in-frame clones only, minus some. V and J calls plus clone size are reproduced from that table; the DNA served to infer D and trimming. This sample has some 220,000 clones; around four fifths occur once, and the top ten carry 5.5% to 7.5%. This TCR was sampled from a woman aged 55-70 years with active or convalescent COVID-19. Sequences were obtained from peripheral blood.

CDR3 DNA: TGTGCCAGCAGCCAAGATCTAGCAGGCGCCTATGGCTACACCTTC. This sequence encodes CASSQDLAGAYGYTF. The gene calls are TRBV4-2 and TRBJ1-2; no reliable D call. The CDR3 is 15 residues long. The V and J ends lost 0 bases and 4 bases respectively, with 12 bases between them. Germline CDR1 LGHNA, CDR2 YNFKEQ.